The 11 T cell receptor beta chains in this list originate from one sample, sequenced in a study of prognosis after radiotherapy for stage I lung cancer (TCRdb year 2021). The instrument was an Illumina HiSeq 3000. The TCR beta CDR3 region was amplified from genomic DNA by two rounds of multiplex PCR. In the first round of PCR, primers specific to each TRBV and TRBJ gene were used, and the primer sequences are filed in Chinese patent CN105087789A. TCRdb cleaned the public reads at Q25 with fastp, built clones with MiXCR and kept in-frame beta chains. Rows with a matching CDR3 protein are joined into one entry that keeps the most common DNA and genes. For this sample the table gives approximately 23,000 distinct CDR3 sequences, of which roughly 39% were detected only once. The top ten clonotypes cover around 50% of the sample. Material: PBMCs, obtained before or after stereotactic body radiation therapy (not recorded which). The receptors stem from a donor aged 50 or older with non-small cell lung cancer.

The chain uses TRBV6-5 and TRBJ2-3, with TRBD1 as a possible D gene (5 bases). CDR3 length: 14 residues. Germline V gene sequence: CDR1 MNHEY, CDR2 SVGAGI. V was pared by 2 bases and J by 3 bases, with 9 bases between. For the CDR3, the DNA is TGTGCCAGCAGTTACGCAGGGTTGACAGATACGCAGTATTTT. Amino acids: CASSYAGLTDTQYF.

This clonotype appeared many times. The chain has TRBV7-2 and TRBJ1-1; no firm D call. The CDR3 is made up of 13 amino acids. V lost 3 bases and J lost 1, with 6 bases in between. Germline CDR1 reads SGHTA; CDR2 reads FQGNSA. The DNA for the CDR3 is TGTGCCAGCAGCTTTGACAAGAACACTGAAGCTTTCTTT. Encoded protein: CASSFDKNTEAFF. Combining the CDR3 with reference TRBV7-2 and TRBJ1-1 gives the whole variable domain GAGVSQSPSNKVTEKGKDVELRCDPISGHTALYWYRQSLGQGLEFLIYFQGNSAPDKSGLPSDRFSAERTGGSVSTLTIQRTQQEDSAVYLCASSFDKNTEAFFGQGTRLTVV.

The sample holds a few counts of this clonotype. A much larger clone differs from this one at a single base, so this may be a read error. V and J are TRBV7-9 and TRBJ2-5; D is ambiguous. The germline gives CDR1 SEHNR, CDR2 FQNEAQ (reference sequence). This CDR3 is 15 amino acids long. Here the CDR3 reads CARSLGLVVIETQYF. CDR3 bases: TGTGCCCGCAGCTTAGGGCTAGTAGTGATAGAGACCCAGTACTTC.

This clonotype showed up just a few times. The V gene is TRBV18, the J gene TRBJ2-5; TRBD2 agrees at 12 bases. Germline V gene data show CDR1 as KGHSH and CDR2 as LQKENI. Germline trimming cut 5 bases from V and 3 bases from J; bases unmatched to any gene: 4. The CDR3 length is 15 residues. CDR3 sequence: CASSKLAGGEETQYF. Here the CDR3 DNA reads TGTGCCAGCTCAAAACTAGCGGGAGGTGAAGAGACCCAGTACTTC.

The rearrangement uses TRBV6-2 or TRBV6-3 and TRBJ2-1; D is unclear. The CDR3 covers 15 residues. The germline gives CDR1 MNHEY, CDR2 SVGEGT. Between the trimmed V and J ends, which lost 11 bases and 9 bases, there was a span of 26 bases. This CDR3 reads CAAKEPSGVAGEQFF. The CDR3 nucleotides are TGTGCCGCGAAGGAGCCGTCAGGAGTGGCTGGTGAGCAGTTCTTC.

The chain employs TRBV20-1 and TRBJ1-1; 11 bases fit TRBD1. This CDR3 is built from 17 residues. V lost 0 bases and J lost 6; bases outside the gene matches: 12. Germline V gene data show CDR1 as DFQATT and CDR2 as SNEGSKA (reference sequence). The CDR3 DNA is TGCAGTGCTAGAGAATTGAGGGGGTGGACAGGGGGCTCTGAAGCTTTCTTT. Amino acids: CSARELRGWTGGSEAFF.

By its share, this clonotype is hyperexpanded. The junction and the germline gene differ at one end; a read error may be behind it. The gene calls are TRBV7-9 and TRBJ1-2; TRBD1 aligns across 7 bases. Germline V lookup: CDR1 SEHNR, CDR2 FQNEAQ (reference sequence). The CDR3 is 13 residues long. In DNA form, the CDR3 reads TGCGCCAGCAGCTTGGACAGGTCCTTTGGCTACACCTTC. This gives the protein CASSLDRSFGYTF.

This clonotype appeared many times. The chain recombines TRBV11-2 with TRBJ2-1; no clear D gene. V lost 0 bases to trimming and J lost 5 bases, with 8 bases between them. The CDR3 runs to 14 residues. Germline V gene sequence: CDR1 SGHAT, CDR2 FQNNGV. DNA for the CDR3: TGTGCCAGCAGCTTAGAAGGCGCCGACAATGAGCAGTTCTTC. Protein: CASSLEGADNEQFF.

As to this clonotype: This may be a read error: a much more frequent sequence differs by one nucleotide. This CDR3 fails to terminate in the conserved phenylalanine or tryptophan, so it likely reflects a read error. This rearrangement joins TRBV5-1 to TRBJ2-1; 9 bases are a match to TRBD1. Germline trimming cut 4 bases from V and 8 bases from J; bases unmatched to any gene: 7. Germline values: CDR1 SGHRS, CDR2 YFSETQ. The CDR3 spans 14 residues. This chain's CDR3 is CASSGGTGFDEQFL. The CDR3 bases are TGCGCCAGCAGCGGGGGGACAGGGTTCGATGAGCAGTTCTTA.

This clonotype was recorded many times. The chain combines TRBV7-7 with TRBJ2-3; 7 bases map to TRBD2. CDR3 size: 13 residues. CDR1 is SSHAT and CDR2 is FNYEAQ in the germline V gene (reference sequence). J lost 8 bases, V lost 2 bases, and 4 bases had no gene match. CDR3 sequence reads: CASSLNPSGTQYF. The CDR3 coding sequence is TGTGCCAGCAGCTTAAACCCTAGCGGTACGCAGTATTTT.

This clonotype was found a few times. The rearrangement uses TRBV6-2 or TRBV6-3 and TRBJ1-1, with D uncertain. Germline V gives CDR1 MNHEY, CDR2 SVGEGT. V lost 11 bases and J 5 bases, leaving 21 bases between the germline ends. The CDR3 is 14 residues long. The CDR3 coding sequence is TGTGCCGTTAGAGTCTTCGGGTTGTGTACTGAAGCTTTCTTT. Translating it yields CAVRVFGLCTEAFF.